This TCR beta chain was sequenced in a study of blood T cell repertoires in COVID-19. At the level of the study: The origin of the acute and convalescent COVID-19 samples was the United States, Italy and Spain. Nucleic acid was either cDNA or gDNA, and it came from T cells, B-cell-depleted T cells, or PBMCs.

In the source study's methods: Nucleated cell number was recorded as an estimate derived from reference gene primer amplification. Repertoires were generated with immunoSEQ multiplex PCR, while TCRdb's copy carries only in-frame clones and drops some. V and J calls and clone size are those listed in that table; D and trimming were worked out from the DNA. The table shows 150,000 to 200,000 clones, with 85% to 90% occurring only once. Seattle-derived patients entered the study during active infection and were followed longitudinally. V shed 2 bases and J 4 bases; nucleotides not matched to a gene: 1. Germline loops: CDR1 SGHVS, CDR2 FQNEAQ. The CDR3 length is 14 residues.

This clonotype was sampled from a woman between 65 and 79 years old with COVID-19, enrolled during active disease. Source material: peripheral blood. The chain is built from TRBV7-8 and TRBJ2-4; TRBD2 agrees at 8 bases. The CDR3 DNA reads as TGTGCCAGCAGCTTATCGGGGGGGAAAAACATTCAGTACTTC. Protein: CASSLSGGKNIQYF.